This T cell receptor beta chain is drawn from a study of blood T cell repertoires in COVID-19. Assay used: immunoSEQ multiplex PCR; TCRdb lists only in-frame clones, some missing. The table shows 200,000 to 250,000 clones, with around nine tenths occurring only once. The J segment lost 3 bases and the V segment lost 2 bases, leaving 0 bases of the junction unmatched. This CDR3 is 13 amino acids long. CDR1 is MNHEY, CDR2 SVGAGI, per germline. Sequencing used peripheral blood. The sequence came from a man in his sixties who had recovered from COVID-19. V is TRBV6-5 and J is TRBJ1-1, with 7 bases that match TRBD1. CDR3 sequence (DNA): TGTGCCAGCAGTTACCAGGGGGACACTGAAGCTTTCTTT. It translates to CASSYQGDTEAFF.